Below are 7 T cell receptor beta chains sequenced from a single sample in a study of HIV-infected patients and healthy controls (dated by TCRdb to between 2014 and 2016). The library was generated by 5' RACE. For sequencing, an Illumina MiSeq was employed. Using SuperScript III with primers targeting the alpha and beta constant regions, approximately 500 ng of RNA was reverse transcribed. Separate alpha and beta chain libraries were made by chain-specific third strand synthesis with multiplexing indices. The public reads were reprocessed in TCRdb via fastp at Q25 and MiXCR, keeping in-frame beta chains. Rows with a matching CDR3 protein are joined into one entry that keeps the most common DNA and genes. For this sample there are about 8,300 distinct CDR3 sequences; roughly 10% appear just once. 22% of the sample comes from the top ten. Whole blood was used without cell fractionation, so all unsorted peripheral T cells were reflected in the repertoire.

The source material was blood, sampled before antiretroviral therapy. All receptors come from an adult with HIV infection.

This clonotype was counted only a few times. The V call is TRBV29-1, the J call TRBJ1-4; D is ambiguous. V lost 5 bases to trimming and J lost 4 bases, with 8 bases between them. There are 12 residues in the CDR3. CDR1 is SQVTM and CDR2 is ANQGSEA in the germline V gene. The CDR3 protein is CSVRSLNEKLFF. The CDR3 bases are TGCAGCGTTAGATCTCTTAATGAAAAACTGTTTTTT. Full variable domain (remainder filled in from reference TRBV29-1 and TRBJ1-4): SAVISQKPSRDICQRGTSLTIQCQVDSQVTMMFWYRQQPGQSLTLIATANQGSEATYESGFVIDKFPISRPNLTFSTLTVSNMSPEDSSIYLCSVRSLNEKLFFGSGTQLSVL.

This clonotype came up many times. The chain is built from TRBV6-5 and TRBJ1-6; TRBD1 might be the D (5 bases). The CDR3 runs 16 residues. Looked up from germline, CDR1 is MNHEY and CDR2 is SVGAGI. Deletions cut 2 bases from V and 12 bases from J, with 20 bases between. The CDR3 here is CASSYDHRAGLGPLHF. The DNA of the CDR3 is TGTGCCAGCAGTTACGATCACCGGGCGGGGCTAGGACCCCTCCACTTT.

This clonotype was counted many times. The chain combines TRBV24-1 with TRBJ2-7; TRBD2 aligns across 12 bases. This CDR3 comprises 16 residues. V trimming: 3 bases; J trimming: 2 bases; junction bases outside the gene matches: 4. Germline V gene lookup returns CDR1 KGHDR and CDR2 SFDVKD. CDR3: CATSDLRLAGAYEQYF. In nucleotides, the CDR3 is TGTGCCACCAGTGATCTCCGACTAGCGGGGGCCTACGAGCAGTACTTC.

This clonotype has a count of ten or more. CDR3 residues: CSARDQAGATEAFF. For the CDR3, the DNA is TGCAGTGCTAGAGATCAGGCAGGGGCAACTGAAGCTTTCTTT. This rearrangement joins TRBV20-1 to TRBJ1-1; possible D gene TRBD1, 6 bases. The CDR3 runs 14 residues. The germline V gene encodes CDR1 DFQATT and CDR2 SNEGSKA (reference sequence). V dropped 0 bases and J dropped 5 bases, with 13 bases sitting between them.

This clonotype showed up just a few times. The J gene is TRBJ2-1, the V gene TRBV19; D is undetermined. Trimming removed 1 base from V and 7 bases from J, with 5 bases in between. Germline-derived CDR1 and CDR2 are LNHDA and SQIVND (reference sequence). This CDR3 has 12 amino acids. The CDR3 sequence: CASSIVGNEQFF. In nucleotides, the CDR3 is TGTGCCAGTAGTATAGTGGGGAATGAGCAGTTCTTC.

In this sample, this clonotype turned up many times. The chain employs TRBV5-1 and TRBJ2-7, with D possibly being TRBD1 (5 bases). CDR3 length: 12 residues. Per the germline V gene, CDR1 is SGHRS and CDR2 is YFSETQ. V gave up 0 bases and J gave up 9 bases, with 10 bases separating them. The CDR3 bases are TGCGCCAGCAGCTTGGAAAGGACAAGGCAGTACTTC. It specifies CASSLERTRQYF.

This sequence joins TRBV12-3 or TRBV12-4 and TRBJ2-3; D is unclear. The CDR3 has 13 amino acids. V lost 10 bases and J 0 bases, leaving 11 bases between the germline ends. Here the CDR3 DNA reads TGTGCCACTAAGGAAAAGAGCACAGATACGCAGTATTTT. As protein: CATKEKSTDTQYF.